The count of the clone carrying this T cell receptor beta chain is one. The CDR3 loop spans 16 amino acids. V dropped 2 bases and J dropped 3 bases, with 14 bases sitting between them. Germline V gives CDR1 SGHTA, CDR2 FQGTGA. Original methodology: Estimation of nucleated cell counts relied on the amplification of reference gene primers. Some clones are missing from TCRdb's copy, which holds only in-frame ones; the method was immunoSEQ multiplex PCR. V and J calls plus clone size are reproduced from that table; the DNA served to infer D and trimming. Here the sample spans about 170,000 clones, roughly 80% being singletons. This sample was taken from a study of blood T cell repertoires in COVID-19. Study summary: From T cells, B-cell-depleted T cells, or PBMCs came the material, which was cDNA or gDNA.

The origin of this receptor is a man between 65 and 80 years old with active or convalescent COVID-19. The sample taken for sequencing was peripheral blood. The chain combines TRBV7-3 with TRBJ2-1; D might be TRBD1 (6 bases). The chain's CDR3 is CASSLRPGANYNEQFF. The CDR3, as DNA: TGTGCCAGCAGCTTACGGCCAGGGGCCAACTACAATGAGCAGTTCTTC.